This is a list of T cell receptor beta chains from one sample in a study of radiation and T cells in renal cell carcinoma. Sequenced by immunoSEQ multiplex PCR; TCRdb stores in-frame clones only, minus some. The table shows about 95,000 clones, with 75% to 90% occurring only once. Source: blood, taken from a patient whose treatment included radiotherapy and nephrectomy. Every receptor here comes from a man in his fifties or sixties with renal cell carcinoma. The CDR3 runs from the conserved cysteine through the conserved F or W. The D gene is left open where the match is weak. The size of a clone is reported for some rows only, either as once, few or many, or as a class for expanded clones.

CDR3: CASSISTANTGELFF
DNA: TGTGCCAGTAGTATCAGCACCGCGAACACCGGGGAGCTGTTTTTT
J: TRBJ2-2
size: few
V: TRBV19
D: NA

CDR3: CASSFSGTYEQYF
DNA: TGTGCCAGCAGCTTTAGTGGAACCTACGAGCAGTACTTC
J: TRBJ2-7
size: NA
V: TRBV7-2
D: NA

CDR3: CASQRGEIETQYF
DNA: TGTGCCTCCCAGCGGGGGGAGATTGAGACCCAGTACTTC
J: TRBJ2-5
size: once
V: TRBV2
D: TRBD2

CDR3: CASSIDRETQYF
DNA: TGTGCCAGTAGTATAGATCGGGAGACCCAGTACTTC
J: TRBJ2-5
size: NA
V: TRBV19
D: NA

CDR3: CATLGQANTGELFF
DNA: TGTGCCACCTTGGGACAGGCGAACACCGGGGAGCTGTTTTTT
J: TRBJ2-2
size: NA
V: TRBV6-1
D: TRBD1

CDR3: CASSHPSGDFNEQFF
DNA: TGTGCCAGCAGCCACCCTAGCGGCGATTTTAATGAGCAGTTCTTC
J: TRBJ2-1
size: NA
V: TRBV4-2
D: TRBD2

CDR3: CASSLLAGDLSAQYF
DNA: TGTGCCAGTAGCCTTCTAGCGGGGGACTTATCTGCGCAGTATTTT
J: TRBJ2-3
size: NA
V: TRBV19
D: TRBD2

CDR3: CASRPDTRNIQYF
DNA: TGTGCCAGCAGGCCCGACACTCGGAACATTCAGTACTTC
J: TRBJ2-4
size: NA
V: TRBV6-5
D: NA

CDR3: CAILQGEGEQYF
DNA: TGTGCCATCTTACAGGGGGAGGGCGAGCAGTACTTC
J: TRBJ2-7
size: NA
V: TRBV10-3
D: NA

CDR3: CASSFLRGDGEQYF
DNA: TGTGCCAGCAGCTTTTTACGGGGGGACGGAGAGCAGTACTTC
J: TRBJ2-7
size: once
V: TRBV5-6
D: TRBD2

CDR3: CASSLAWDTEAFF
DNA: TGTGCCAGCAGCTTAGCTTGGGACACTGAAGCTTTCTTT
J: TRBJ1-1
size: NA
V: TRBV11-2
D: NA

CDR3: CASRPGLRTGELFF
DNA: TGTGCCAGCAGGCCGGGACTTCGTACCGGGGAGCTGTTTTTT
J: TRBJ2-2
size: NA
V: TRBV6-4
D: NA

CDR3: CAISARTGTSNEQFF
DNA: TGTGCCATCAGTGCAAGGACAGGGACCAGCAATGAGCAGTTCTTC
J: TRBJ2-1
size: NA
V: TRBV10-3
D: TRBD1

CDR3: CASSFGSGANVLTF
DNA: TGTGCCAGCAGCTTTGGCTCTGGGGCCAACGTCCTGACTTTC
J: TRBJ2-6
size: NA
V: TRBV11-3
D: NA

CDR3: CSVEADRTLDTEAFF
DNA: TGCAGCGTTGAAGCTGACCGGACGTTGGACACTGAAGCTTTCTTT
J: TRBJ1-1
size: NA
V: TRBV29-1
D: NA

CDR3: CSVVATNSEISSYNEQFF
DNA: TGCAGCGTTGTAGCCACCAACTCCGAAATATCCTCCTACAATGAGCAGTTCTTC
J: TRBJ2-1
size: NA
V: TRBV29-1
D: NA

CDR3: CASSLDGGPSNEQFF
DNA: TGCGCCAGCAGCTTGGATGGGGGGCCTTCCAATGAGCAGTTCTTC
J: TRBJ2-1
size: NA
V: TRBV5-1
D: NA

CDR3: CASSLEGRPDTQYF
DNA: TGCGCCAGCAGCTTGGAGGGGAGACCAGATACGCAGTATTTT
J: TRBJ2-3
size: NA
V: TRBV5-1
D: NA

CDR3: CASKTYTEAFF
DNA: TGTGCCAGCAAAACCTACACTGAAGCTTTCTTT
J: TRBJ1-1
size: few
V: TRBV27
D: NA

CDR3: CASRGSGSTQETQYF
DNA: TGTGCCAGTAGGGGGTCGGGGTCCACCCAAGAGACCCAGTACTTC
J: TRBJ2-5
size: NA
V: TRBV19
D: NA

CDR3: CASSYSRQGQEKLFF
DNA: TGTGCCAGCAGTTACTCGCGACAGGGCCAAGAAAAACTGTTTTTT
J: TRBJ1-4
size: NA
V: TRBV6-5
D: TRBD1

CDR3: CASSRWSGYEQYF
DNA: TGTGCCAGCAGCAGGTGGAGTGGGTACGAGCAGTACTTC
J: TRBJ2-7
size: NA
V: TRBV5-5
D: NA

CDR3: CASSLRQGSQYEQYF
DNA: TGTGCCAGCAGCTTAAGACAGGGGAGTCAGTACGAGCAGTACTTC
J: TRBJ2-7
size: NA
V: TRBV11-2
D: TRBD1

CDR3: CASSLVSSRETQYF
DNA: TGTGCCAGCAGCTTGGTTTCGAGTCGGGAGACCCAGTACTTC
J: TRBJ2-5
size: NA
V: TRBV5-6
D: NA

CDR3: CASSPQRLSTYEQYF
DNA: TGTGCCAGCAGCCCCCAGCGGTTGAGCACCTACGAGCAGTACTTC
J: TRBJ2-7
size: NA
V: TRBV5-4
D: NA

CDR3: CASSFLVSGGSLGNQPQHF
DNA: TGTGCCAGCAGTTTTTTGGTATCTGGGGGGTCGCTCGGTAATCAGCCCCAGCATTTT
J: TRBJ1-5
size: NA
V: TRBV28
D: NA

CDR3: CASSVGLAEGTQYF
DNA: TGTGCCAGCAGCGTGGGACTAGCCGAAGGGACCCAGTACTTC
J: TRBJ2-5
size: NA
V: TRBV2
D: TRBD2

CDR3: CASSYSGVDTGELFF
DNA: TGTGCCAGCAGTTACAGCGGAGTGGACACCGGGGAGCTGTTTTTT
J: TRBJ2-2
size: NA
V: TRBV6-5
D: NA

CDR3: CASSPPQSSGNTIYF
DNA: TGTGCCAGCAGCCCACCCCAGAGCTCTGGAAACACCATATATTTT
J: TRBJ1-3
size: NA
V: TRBV7-2
D: NA

CDR3: CAWSVQRWQPQHF
DNA: TGTGCCTGGAGTGTACAGCGTTGGCAGCCCCAGCATTTT
J: TRBJ1-5
size: few
V: TRBV30
D: NA

CDR3: CASTFRQDSYNSPLHF
DNA: TGTGCCAGCACCTTCCGACAAGACTCCTATAATTCACCCCTCCACTTT
J: TRBJ1-6
size: NA
V: TRBV7-9
D: NA

CDR3: CASNSNTGELFF
DNA: TGTGCCAGTAACAGCAACACCGGGGAGCTGTTTTTT
J: TRBJ2-2
size: NA
V: TRBV2
D: NA

CDR3: CASSFGAGGDNEQFF
DNA: TGCGCCAGCAGCTTTGGGGCGGGGGGTGACAATGAGCAGTTCTTC
J: TRBJ2-1
size: NA
V: TRBV5-1
D: TRBD2

CDR3: CASSRTGSTSSGNTIYF
DNA: TGTGCCAGCAGCCGGACAGGGTCTACAAGCTCTGGAAACACCATATATTTT
J: TRBJ1-3
size: NA
V: TRBV9
D: TRBD1

CDR3: CASSHDGVGGYTF
DNA: TGTGCCAGCAGCCACGATGGGGTAGGCGGCTACACCTTC
J: TRBJ1-2
size: NA
V: TRBV7-2
D: NA

CDR3: CASSQDRWGGYNEQFF
DNA: TGTGCCAGCAGCCAAGATAGGTGGGGGGGATACAATGAGCAGTTCTTC
J: TRBJ2-1
size: NA
V: TRBV4-2
D: TRBD2

CDR3: CASSPRLTAYEQYF
DNA: TGTGCCAGCAGTCCCCGACTGACAGCCTACGAGCAGTACTTC
J: TRBJ2-7
size: NA
V: TRBV6-1
D: NA

CDR3: CATRLRRGYEQYF
DNA: TGTGCCACCAGACTTCGGAGGGGGTACGAGCAGTACTTC
J: TRBJ2-7
size: NA
V: TRBV28
D: NA

CDR3: CASSTGGEGQPQHF
DNA: TGTGCCAGTAGTACGGGAGGGGAGGGCCAGCCCCAGCATTTT
J: TRBJ1-5
size: NA
V: TRBV19
D: NA

CDR3: CASSPLHGSQETQYF
DNA: TGCGCCAGCTCCCCCCTCCACGGAAGCCAAGAGACCCAGTACTTC
J: TRBJ2-5
size: NA
V: TRBV4-1
D: NA

CDR3: CASSGSGGGSGDTQYF
DNA: TGTGCCAGCAGTGGGTCGGGGGGTGGATCAGGAGATACGCAGTATTTT
J: TRBJ2-3
size: NA
V: TRBV11-2
D: TRBD2

CDR3: CASSQRTGNLYEQYF
DNA: TGCGCCAGCAGCCAACGGACAGGGAATCTCTACGAGCAGTACTTC
J: TRBJ2-7
size: NA
V: TRBV4-3
D: TRBD1

CDR3: CASRPLSESGNTIYF
DNA: TGCGCCAGCAGACCCCTCTCTGAGTCTGGAAACACCATATATTTT
J: TRBJ1-3
size: NA
V: TRBV5-1
D: NA

CDR3: CASKVSGVGEQYF
DNA: TGTGCCAGCAAGGTTTCCGGGGTGGGGGAGCAGTACTTC
J: TRBJ2-7
size: NA
V: TRBV6-6
D: NA

CDR3: CASSYRVPDSPLHF
DNA: TGTGCCAGCAGTTACAGGGTACCGGATTCACCCCTCCACTTT
J: TRBJ1-6
size: once
V: TRBV6-5
D: NA

CDR3: CASSLEPSGNEQFF
DNA: TGTGCCAGCAGCTTGGAACCGAGCGGTAATGAGCAGTTCTTC
J: TRBJ2-1
size: NA
V: TRBV5-4
D: NA

CDR3: CASTQDSLPLNTEAFF
DNA: TGTGCCAGTACCCAGGACAGTCTCCCCTTGAACACTGAAGCTTTCTTT
J: TRBJ1-1
size: NA
V: TRBV19
D: NA

CDR3: CASSLLGSTNTEAFF
DNA: TGTGCCAGCAGCTTATTGGGGTCCACGAACACTGAAGCTTTCTTT
J: TRBJ1-1
size: NA
V: TRBV7-6
D: NA

CDR3: CASGSLAGGLETQYF
DNA: TGCGCCAGCGGATCACTAGCGGGGGGTCTAGAGACCCAGTACTTC
J: TRBJ2-5
size: NA
V: TRBV5-1
D: TRBD2

CDR3: CASRGGQASADTQYF
DNA: TGTGCCAGCAGAGGGGGACAGGCTTCCGCAGATACGCAGTATTTT
J: TRBJ2-3
size: NA
V: TRBV28
D: TRBD1

CDR3: CASSQVDFPDTQYF
DNA: TGCGCCAGCAGCCAGGTGGACTTCCCAGATACGCAGTATTTT
J: TRBJ2-3
size: NA
V: TRBV4-1
D: NA

CDR3: CASSQVGIPAGYEQYF
DNA: TGTGCCAGCAGCCAAGTGGGCATCCCCGCCGGCTACGAGCAGTACTTC
J: TRBJ2-7
size: NA
V: TRBV4-2
D: NA

CDR3: CAVKREGSYEQYF
DNA: TGTGCCGTCAAGCGGGAGGGCTCCTACGAGCAGTACTTC
J: TRBJ2-7
size: NA
V: TRBV6-5
D: TRBD2

CDR3: CASSLDSRGQYNEQFF
DNA: TGTGCCAGCAGCTTGGACAGCCGGGGACAGTACAATGAGCAGTTCTTC
J: TRBJ2-1
size: NA
V: TRBV5-4
D: TRBD1

CDR3: CASKENEAFF
DNA: TGTGCCAGTAAGGAAAATGAAGCTTTCTTT
J: TRBJ1-1
size: NA
V: TRBV2
D: NA

CDR3: CASSLERVETQYF
DNA: TGTGCCAGCAGCTTGGAGAGGGTAGAGACCCAGTACTTC
J: TRBJ2-5
size: NA
V: TRBV5-4
D: NA

CDR3: CASRWDSSYEQYF
DNA: TGCGCCAGCAGGTGGGACTCATCCTACGAGCAGTACTTC
J: TRBJ2-7
size: NA
V: TRBV5-1
D: NA